This paragraph reports one T cell receptor beta chain. Its specificity is unknown. The sample originates from a study of cytomegalovirus exposure and HLA in healthy donors. Study findings and constraints: TCR beta V- and J-gene trimming was later associated with a missense DCLRE1C variant. The Asian-associated ancestry cluster reportedly had fewer N-insertions than the roughly 670-donor mean in a later analysis.

With V trimmed by 2 bases and J by 2 bases, 5 bases remained unmatched. The CDR3 contains 15 residues. Germline V gene data show CDR1 as MNHEY and CDR2 as SVGAGI. Primers included in the PCR were 60 Vbeta and 13 Jbeta primers. Measured with immunoSEQ multiplex PCR; TCRdb has only the in-frame clones, and not every one. The ten most abundant clones cover 2% to 2.5% of a sample with 50,000 or so clones. The source of this sequence is a woman aged 18 to 35 in good health and CMV-seronegative. Sequencing was done on a sample of PBMCs. V and J are TRBV6-5 and TRBJ2-7; 8 bases map to TRBD2. CDR3 protein: CASSYQAGAPYEQYF. The DNA for the CDR3 is TGTGCCAGCAGTTACCAAGCGGGAGCCCCCTACGAGCAGTACTTC.